This TCR beta chain derives from a study of beta chain features in type 1 diabetes. All of the isolated RNA was reverse transcribed, so expressed TCRB transcripts were sequenced. Naive, central memory and regulatory T cell samples came to a mean of approximately 4 million reads. The assay was immunoSEQ multiplex PCR, and TCRdb's table has in-frame clones only and misses some. The table shows more than 350,000 clones, with over 9.5% occurring only once. Study outcomes and limitations: PCR might favor shorter templates, but any such skew would affect patients and controls equally. The influence of HLA type on TCRB rearrangement stayed undetermined.

The count of this clone is one. Its matching antigen is unknown. Material for sequencing was naive CD4+ T cells from blood. This sequence was found in a woman aged 18-29 years in good health.

The CDR3 DNA reads TGTGCCAGCAGCCAGTTCGGACTAGCGGGGGCCGGACAGTACTTC. It specifies CASSQFGLAGAGQYF. The chain joins TRBV4-2 to TRBJ2-4; 13 positions match TRBD2. The CDR3 sequence is 15 residues long. Germline loops: CDR1 LGHNA, CDR2 YNFKEQ. V shed 3 bases and J 13 bases; nucleotides not matched to a gene: 9.